This T cell receptor beta chain originates from a study of blood T cell repertoires in COVID-19. Study details: Samples taken during acute and convalescent COVID-19 were collected in the United States, Italy and Spain. PBMCs, B-cell-depleted T cells, or T cells were the source of the cDNA or gDNA that made up the material.

CDR3 length: 16 amino acids. CDR1 and CDR2 (germline): LNHDA, SQIVND (reference sequence). V lost 3 bases, J lost 0 bases, and 12 bases lay in between. The table came from immunoSEQ multiplex PCR; TCRdb's copy has only in-frame clones and leaves some out. There are 65,000 or so clones in the sample; around 75% occur only once, and approximately 24% lies in the top ten. This receptor was identified in a human donor in a cohort sampled during active COVID-19. This chain uses TRBV19 with TRBJ1-5; tentative D call: TRBD1 (5 bases). Sequencing was done on a sample of peripheral blood. In DNA form, the CDR3 reads TGTGCCAGTAGTATTCGACAGACATTTAGCAATCAGCCCCAGCATTTT. Translating it yields CASSIRQTFSNQPQHF. The full variable domain, with the rest looked up from reference TRBV19 and TRBJ1-5, is DGGITQSPKYLFRKEGQNVTLSCEQNLNHDAMYWYRQDPGQGLRLIYYSQIVNDFQKGDIAEGYSVSREKKESFPLTVTSAQKNPTAFYLCASSIRQTFSNQPQHFGDGTRLSIL.